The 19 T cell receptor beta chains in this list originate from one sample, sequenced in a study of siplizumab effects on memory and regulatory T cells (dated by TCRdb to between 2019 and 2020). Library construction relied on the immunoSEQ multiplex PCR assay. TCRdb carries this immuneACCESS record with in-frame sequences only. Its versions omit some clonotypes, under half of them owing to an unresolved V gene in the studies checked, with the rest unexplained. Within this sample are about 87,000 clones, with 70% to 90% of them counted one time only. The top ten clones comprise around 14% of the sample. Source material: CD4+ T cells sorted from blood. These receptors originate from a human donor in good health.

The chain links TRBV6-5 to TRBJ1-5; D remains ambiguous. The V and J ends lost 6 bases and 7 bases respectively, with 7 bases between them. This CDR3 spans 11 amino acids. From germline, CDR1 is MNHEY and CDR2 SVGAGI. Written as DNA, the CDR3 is TGTGCCAGCAGCCCCGGGCAGCCCCAGCATTTT. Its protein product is CASSPGQPQHF.

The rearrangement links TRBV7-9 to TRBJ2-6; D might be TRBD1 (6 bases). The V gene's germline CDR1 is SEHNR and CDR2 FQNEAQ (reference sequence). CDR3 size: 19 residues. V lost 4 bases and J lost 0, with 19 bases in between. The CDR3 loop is CASSSHPWTEFSGANVLTF. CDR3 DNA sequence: TGTGCCAGCAGCTCACATCCTTGGACAGAGTTCTCTGGGGCCAACGTCCTGACTTTC.

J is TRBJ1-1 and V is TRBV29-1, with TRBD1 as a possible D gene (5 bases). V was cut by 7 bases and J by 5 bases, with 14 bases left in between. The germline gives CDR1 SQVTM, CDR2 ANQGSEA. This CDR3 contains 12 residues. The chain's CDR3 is CSATDRRTEAFF. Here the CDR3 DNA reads TGCAGCGCGACAGACCGGAGGACTGAAGCTTTCTTT.

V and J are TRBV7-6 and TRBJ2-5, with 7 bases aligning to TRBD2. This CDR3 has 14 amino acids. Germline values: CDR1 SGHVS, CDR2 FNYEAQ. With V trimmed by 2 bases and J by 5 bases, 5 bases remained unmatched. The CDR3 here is CASSLSGGRETQYF. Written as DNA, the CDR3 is TGTGCCAGCAGCTTATCGGGGGGACGGGAGACCCAGTACTTC.

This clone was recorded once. As DNA, the CDR3 is TGTGCCAGCAGCGGGTGCGGCTACACCTTC. Its protein is CASSGCGYTF. This chain links TRBV7-2 with TRBJ1-2; D is unclear. The CDR3 is made up of 10 amino acids. V was trimmed by 5 bases and J by 8 bases, leaving 6 bases between them. The V gene's germline CDR1 is SGHTA and CDR2 FQGNSA. Complete variable domain (other parts from reference TRBV7-2 and TRBJ1-2): GAGVSQSPSNKVTEKGKDVELRCDPISGHTALYWYRQSLGQGLEFLIYFQGNSAPDKSGLPSDRFSAERTGGSVSTLTIQRTQQEDSAVYLCASSGCGYTFGSGTRLTVV.

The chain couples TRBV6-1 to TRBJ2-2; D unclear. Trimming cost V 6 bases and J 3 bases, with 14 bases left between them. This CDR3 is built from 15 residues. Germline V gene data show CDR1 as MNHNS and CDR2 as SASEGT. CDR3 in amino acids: CASRTTETYTGELFF. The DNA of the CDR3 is TGTGCCAGCAGAACCACTGAGACATACACCGGGGAGCTGTTTTTT.

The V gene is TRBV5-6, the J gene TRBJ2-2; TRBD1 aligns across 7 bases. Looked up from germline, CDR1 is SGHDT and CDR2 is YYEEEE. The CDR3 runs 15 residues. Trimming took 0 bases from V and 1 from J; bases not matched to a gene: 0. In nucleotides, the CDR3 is TGTGCCAGCAGCTTGGGACAGGGGAACACCGGGGAGCTGTTTTTT. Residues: CASSLGQGNTGELFF.

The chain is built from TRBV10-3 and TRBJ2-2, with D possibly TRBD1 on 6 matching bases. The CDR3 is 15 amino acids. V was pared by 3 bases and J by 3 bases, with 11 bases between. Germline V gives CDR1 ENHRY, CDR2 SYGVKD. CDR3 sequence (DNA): TGTGCCATCAGTGAAAGACAGGCCGACACCGGGGAGCTGTTTTTT. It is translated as CAISERQADTGELFF.

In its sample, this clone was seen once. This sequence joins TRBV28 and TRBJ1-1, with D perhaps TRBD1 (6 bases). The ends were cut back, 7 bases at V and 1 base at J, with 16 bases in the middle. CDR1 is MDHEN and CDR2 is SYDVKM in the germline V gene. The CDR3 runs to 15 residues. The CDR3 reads CASTEGVRPNTEAFF. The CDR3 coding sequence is TGTGCCAGCACCGAGGGGGTTAGACCGAACACTGAAGCTTTCTTT.

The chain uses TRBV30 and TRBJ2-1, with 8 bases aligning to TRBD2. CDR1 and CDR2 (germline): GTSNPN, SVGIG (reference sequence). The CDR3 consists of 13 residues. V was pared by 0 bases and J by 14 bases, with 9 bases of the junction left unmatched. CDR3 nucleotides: TGTGCCTGGAGTGTAGGAGCGGGAGTTGGGGAGTTCTTC. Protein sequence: CAWSVGAGVGEFF. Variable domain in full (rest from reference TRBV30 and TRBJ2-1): SQTIHQWPATLVQPVGSPLSLECTVEGTSNPNLYWYRQAAGRGLQLLFYSVGIGQISSEVPQNLSASRPQDRQFILSSKKLLLSDSGFYLCAWSVGAGVGEFFGPGTRLTVL.

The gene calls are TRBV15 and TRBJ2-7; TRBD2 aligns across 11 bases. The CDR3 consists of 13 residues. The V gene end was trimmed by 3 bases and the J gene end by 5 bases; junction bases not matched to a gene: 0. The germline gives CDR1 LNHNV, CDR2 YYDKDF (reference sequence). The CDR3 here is CATSRTSGNEQYF. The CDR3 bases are TGTGCCACCAGCAGGACTAGCGGGAACGAGCAGTACTTC.

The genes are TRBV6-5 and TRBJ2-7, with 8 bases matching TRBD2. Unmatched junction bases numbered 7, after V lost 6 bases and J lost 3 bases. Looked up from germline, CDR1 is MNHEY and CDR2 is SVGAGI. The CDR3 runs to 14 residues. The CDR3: CASSRPGTSYEQYF. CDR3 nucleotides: TGTGCCAGCAGCCGTCCCGGGACTAGCTACGAGCAGTACTTC.

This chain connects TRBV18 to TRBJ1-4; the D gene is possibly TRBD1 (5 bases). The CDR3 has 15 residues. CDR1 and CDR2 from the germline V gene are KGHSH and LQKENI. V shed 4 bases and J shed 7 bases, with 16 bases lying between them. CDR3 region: CASSRVRAGTEKLFF. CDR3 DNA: TGTGCCAGCTCACGAGTCCGGGCAGGGACTGAAAAACTGTTTTTT.

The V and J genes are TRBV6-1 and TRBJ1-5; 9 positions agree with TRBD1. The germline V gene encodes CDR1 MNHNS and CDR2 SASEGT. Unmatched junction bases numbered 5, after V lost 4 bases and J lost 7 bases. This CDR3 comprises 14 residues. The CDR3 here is CASSGDREGQPQHF. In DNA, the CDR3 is TGTGCCAGCAGTGGGGACAGGGAGGGGCAGCCCCAGCATTTT.

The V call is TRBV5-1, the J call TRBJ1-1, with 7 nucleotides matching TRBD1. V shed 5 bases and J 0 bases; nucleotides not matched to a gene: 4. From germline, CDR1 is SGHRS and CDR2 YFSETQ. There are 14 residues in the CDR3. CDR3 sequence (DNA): TGCGCCAGCAGGGTACAGGGGCTGAACACTGAAGCTTTCTTT. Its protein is CASRVQGLNTEAFF.

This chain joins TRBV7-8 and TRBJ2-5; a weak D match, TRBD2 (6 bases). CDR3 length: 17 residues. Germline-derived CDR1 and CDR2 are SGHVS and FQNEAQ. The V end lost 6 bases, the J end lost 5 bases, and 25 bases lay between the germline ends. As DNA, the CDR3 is TGTGCCAGCAGATCAGACGGAGGGTGGCTAAAAGTCGAGACCCAGTACTTC. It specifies CASRSDGGWLKVETQYF. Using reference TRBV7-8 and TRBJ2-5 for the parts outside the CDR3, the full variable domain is GAGVSQSPRYKVAKRGQDVALRCDPISGHVSLFWYQQALGQGPEFLTYFQNEAQLDKSGLPSDRFFAERPEGSVSTLKIQRTQQEDSAVYLCASRSDGGWLKVETQYFGPGTRLLVL.

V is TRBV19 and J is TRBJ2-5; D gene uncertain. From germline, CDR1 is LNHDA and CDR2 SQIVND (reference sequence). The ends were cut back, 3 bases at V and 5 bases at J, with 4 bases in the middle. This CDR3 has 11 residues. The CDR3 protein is CASSIRETQYF. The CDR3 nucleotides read TGTGCCAGTAGTATCCGGGAGACCCAGTACTTC.

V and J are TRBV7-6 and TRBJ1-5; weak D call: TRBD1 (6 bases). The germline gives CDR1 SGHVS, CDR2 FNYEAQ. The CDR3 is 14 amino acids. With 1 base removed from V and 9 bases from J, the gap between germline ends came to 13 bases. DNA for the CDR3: TGTGCCAGCAGCTTAGAGACAGGTCAGCTGCCCCAGCATTTT. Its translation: CASSLETGQLPQHF.

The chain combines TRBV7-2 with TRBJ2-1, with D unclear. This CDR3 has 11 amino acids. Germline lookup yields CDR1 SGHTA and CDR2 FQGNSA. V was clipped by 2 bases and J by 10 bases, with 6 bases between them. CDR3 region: CASSLLREQFF. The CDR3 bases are TGTGCCAGCAGCTTACTGCGGGAGCAGTTCTTC.